This T cell receptor beta chain was documented in a study of CD8+ T cells in alopecia areata. Study details: The drug, tofacitinib, lasted 6 to 18 months, followed by 6 months off drug. Study-level findings and limits: Tofacitinib delivered significant drops in scalp clonality and in expanded CD8+ clones among the top 100.

cDNA prepared by RNA extraction and subsequent reverse transcription served as the template for sequencing. The protocol was immunoSEQ multiplex PCR, while the TCRdb copy is restricted to in-frame clones and leaves out a portion. This sample has approximately 120,000 clones, with over 55% found just once. Trimming left V 2 bases short and J 0 bases short, with 10 bases between. This CDR3 is built from 15 residues. Germline V gene lookup returns CDR1 SGHDT and CDR2 YYEEEE. Indicated treatment: oral pan-JAK inhibitor, 5-10 mg twice daily. From alopecia areata patients, lesional scalp punch biopsies and peripheral blood were collected. A remark on this clone: Its antigen remains unidentified.

The gene calls are TRBV5-6 and TRBJ2-3; D not certain. The sequencing here drew on CD4+ T cells sorted from blood, taken at week 4, from a patient treated with tofacitinib. This TCR was sampled from a human donor with alopecia areata. CDR3 nucleotides: TGTGCCAGCAGCTTCTATAGTGGTAGCACAGATACGCAGTATTTT. It encodes CASSFYSGSTDTQYF.